This TCR beta chain was sequenced during a study of resident and recirculating memory T cells in vitiligo. Turning to the study itself: Samples were epidermis from two lesional and two nonlesional sites, plus PBMCs.

Anyone treated within the previous three months was excluded. Data came from immunoSEQ multiplex PCR; TCRdb stores just in-frame clones and leaves some out. The table has 40,000 to 50,000 clones, approximately 91% seen once; the top ten hold 4.5%. Study-level points and caveats: Vitiligo lesions lacked a unique dominant clone, and clonality varied. Different lesions suggested infiltration by different T cell clones.

For this clone: Its antigen is unknown.

The CDR3 runs to 14 residues. Germline V gives CDR1 ENHRY, CDR2 SYGVKD. The V segment lost 2 bases and the J segment 3 bases; nucleotides outside the gene matches: 3. This TCR was sampled from a male donor with vitiligo. The sample comprised blood. This chain links TRBV10-3 with TRBJ1-2; 7 bases fit TRBD1. CDR3 sequence (DNA): TGTGCCATCAGTGAGACAGACAGGGACTATGGCTACACCTTC. It codes for CAISETDRDYGYTF.